The 12 T cell receptor beta chains listed next were all sequenced from one sample in a study of T cell responses to AZD1222 COVID-19 vaccine. Using immunoSEQ multiplex PCR, the repertoire was profiled, and TCRdb retains in-frame clones only, with some absent. The data show about 140,000 clones, with around 90% seen just once and 2.5% to 3.5% held by the top ten. The sequencing here drew on peripheral blood, taken on day 0 of AZD1222 vaccination. All receptors come from an adult in good health.

This rearrangement joins TRBV6-4 to TRBJ2-3, with TRBD2 matching over 8 bases. The CDR3 has 15 residues. Germline V lookup: CDR1 MRHNA, CDR2 SNTAGT. J gave up 3 bases and V 4 bases, and 6 bases lay outside the gene matches. The CDR3 DNA sequence: TGTGCCAGCAGTGTCGACGGGGGGGCGACAGATACGCAGTATTTT. Translated: CASSVDGGATDTQYF.

This sequence joins TRBV3-1 (or the pseudogene TRBV3-2) and TRBJ1-1, with D perhaps matching TRBD1 (5 bases). V was trimmed by 0 bases and J by 7 bases, leaving 12 bases between them. The CDR3 loop spans 14 amino acids. CDR1 and CDR2 from the germline V gene are LGHDT and YNNKEL (reference sequence). The CDR3 nucleotides are TGTGCCAGCAGCCAAGATGAGGGGAAGGGTGAAGCTTTCTTT. It encodes CASSQDEGKGEAFF.

The gene calls are TRBV4-1 and TRBJ2-7; weak D call: TRBD2 (6 bases). V lost 4 bases, J lost 6 bases, and 16 bases lay in between. This CDR3 has 14 residues. Germline CDR1 is MGHRA and CDR2 is YSYEKL. CDR3 nucleotides: TGCGCCAGCAGCCCAAGCGGGCGCCCGGGCGAGCAGTACTTC. Translating it yields CASSPSGRPGEQYF.

V usage is TRBV6-6 and J usage is TRBJ1-2, with 9 bases aligning to TRBD1. The ends lost 7 bases at V and 4 bases at J; junction bases unmatched: 10. The CDR3 covers 15 residues. Germline loops: CDR1 MNHNY, CDR2 SVGAGI (reference sequence). CDR3 protein: CASIGGTGGFYGYTF. The CDR3 nucleotides are TGTGCCAGCATTGGTGGCACAGGGGGCTTCTATGGCTACACCTTC.

The V call is TRBV28, the J call TRBJ2-7; 8 bases map to TRBD1. J was trimmed by 5 bases and V by 4 bases; bases with no gene match: 10. CDR1 MDHEN and CDR2 SYDVKM come from the germline V gene. The CDR3 runs to 15 residues. The CDR3 protein is CASSSAATGDNEQYF. CDR3 nucleotides: TGTGCCAGCAGTTCCGCCGCGACAGGGGACAACGAGCAGTACTTC.

The J gene is TRBJ1-1, the V gene TRBV28; 9 bases line up with TRBD1. The CDR3 length is 16 residues. From germline, CDR1 is MDHEN and CDR2 SYDVKM. J was trimmed by 6 bases and V by 5 bases; bases with no gene match: 13. The DNA of the CDR3 is TGTGCCAGCAGTCCTGGGACAGGGAGGTGGGCTCCTGAAGCTTTCTTT. Its protein product is CASSPGTGRWAPEAFF.

The gene calls are TRBV18 and TRBJ1-1, with D uncertain. The CDR3 sequence is 13 residues long. Germline CDR1 is KGHSH and CDR2 is LQKENI. Trimming shortened V by 2 bases and J by 1 base, and 5 bases separated the two germline ends. The CDR3 bases are TGTGCCAGCTCACCAATGGAGAACACTGAAGCTTTCTTT. Its translation is CASSPMENTEAFF.

The rearrangement links TRBV5-1 to TRBJ2-7, with 10 positions matching TRBD2. The CDR3 sequence is 15 residues long. Germline loops: CDR1 SGHRS, CDR2 YFSETQ. V trimming: 5 bases; J trimming: 3 bases; junction bases outside the gene matches: 8. This chain's CDR3 is CASRVSSGSFYEQYF. The DNA for the CDR3 is TGCGCCAGCAGGGTATCTAGCGGGAGTTTCTACGAGCAGTACTTC.

A single count supports this clone. The chain uses TRBV7-2 and TRBJ2-2; weak D call: TRBD1 (6 bases). The germline V and J ends were trimmed by 0 bases and 6 bases, with 8 bases remaining between them. There are 14 residues in the CDR3. The germline V gene encodes CDR1 SGHTA and CDR2 FQGNSA. The CDR3: CASSLAGAPGELFF. Written as DNA, the CDR3 is TGTGCCAGCAGCTTAGCGGGGGCCCCCGGGGAGCTGTTTTTT.

The genes are TRBV6-4 and TRBJ2-2, with 9 bases lining up with TRBD1. Germline V gene sequence: CDR1 MRHNA, CDR2 SNTAGT. The CDR3 has 14 amino acids. V gave up 4 bases and J gave up 4 bases; unmatched junction bases: 1. The DNA of the CDR3 is TGTGCCAGCAGTGGGACAGGGGCCACCGGGGAGCTGTTTTTT. Its protein product is CASSGTGATGELFF.

About this clone itself: Other DNA sequences within the sample encode an identical CDR3. The chain has TRBV7-2 and TRBJ1-1; 8 bases match TRBD1. CDR1 and CDR2 (germline): SGHTA, FQGNSA. CDR3 size: 16 residues. With V trimmed by 5 bases and J by 2 bases, 10 bases remained unmatched. CDR3 sequence: CASSLGQGRRNTEAFF. The CDR3, as DNA: TGTGCCAGCAGCCTAGGACAGGGTAGGAGAAACACTGAAGCTTTCTTT.

The chain has TRBV7-9 and TRBJ1-1; TRBD1 might be the D (6 bases). Germline V gives CDR1 SEHNR, CDR2 FQNEAQ (reference sequence). Trimming stripped 2 bases from V and 5 bases from J, with 12 bases between. The CDR3 consists of 14 residues. This CDR3 reads CASSLTGSDTEAFF. The CDR3 coding sequence is TGTGCCAGCAGCTTAACAGGGTCGGATACTGAAGCTTTCTTT.